Listed below are T cell receptor beta chains from one sample, sequenced in a study of OX40 agonist ivuxolimab in advanced cancers. Sequencing used immunoSEQ multiplex PCR; TCRdb keeps in-frame clones, though not all of them. Of around 34,000 clones in the sample, roughly nine tenths were seen once. The material sequenced was CD4+ or CD8+ T cells sorted from blood, taken in a trial of the OX40 agonist ivuxolimab. The receptors stem from an adult with an advanced solid tumor such as melanoma, head and neck, liver or kidney cancer. Each CDR3 is given with its conserved first and last residue. Each record gives: J gene, V gene, D gene, clone size, CDR3 DNA, CDR3 protein. A D gene is named only where the DNA matches it firmly. The size field is filled for only some rows; it gives once, few, many or a size class.

>TRBJ2-5|TRBV7-9|TRBD1|.
TGTGCCAGCAGCGATTCAACCCTTGGACAGGGCCAAGAGACCCAGTACTTC
CASSDSTLGQGQETQYF
>TRBJ2-1|TRBV2|.|.
TGTGCCAGCAGCGAAGGGGGCGCTGCCCCTAGCGGCCCTATTTACAATGAGCAGTTCTTC
CASSEGGAAPSGPIYNEQFF
>TRBJ2-7|TRBV4-1|TRBD1|once
TGCGCCAGCAGCCAAGTAGCATTCGGACAGGGGGCCTACGAGCAGTACTTC
CASSQVAFGQGAYEQYF
>TRBJ1-2|TRBV9|.|.
TGTGCCAGCAGCGGCCCCACCGTTGCGGTCGGGGCTTATGGCTACACCTTC
CASSGPTVAVGAYGYTF
>TRBJ2-1|TRBV5-1|.|.
TGCGCCAGCAGCATCATGGGTGAGCAGTTCTTC
CASSIMGEQFF
>TRBJ1-2|TRBV29-1|TRBD1|.
TGCAGCGCTCTGCCGGGACAGGGGGCGCCTGGCCCCTATGGCTACACCTTC
CSALPGQGAPGPYGYTF
>TRBJ1-1|TRBV19|.|few
TGTGCCAGCCGGAGAGGCAACACTGAAGCTTTCTTT
CASRRGNTEAFF
>TRBJ2-1|TRBV14|.|.
TGTGCCAGCAGCCAAGAGCCTTTCCAGCGTCTTTTCCCTACTACCTCACAATGGGAGCAGTTCTTC
CASSQEPFQRLFPTTSQWEQFF
>TRBJ2-1|TRBV29-1|TRBD2|.
TGCAGCGTTGTCGGGCGCAGACTAGCGGGAGTGAGCAATGAGCAGTTCTTC
CSVVGRRLAGVSNEQFF
>TRBJ2-1|TRBV4-1|TRBD1|.
TGCGCCAGCAGCCATCCGACAGGGCCCCAGTACAATGAGCAGTTCTTC
CASSHPTGPQYNEQFF
>TRBJ1-1|TRBV25-1|TRBD1|.
TGTGCCAGCAGTGAATCAGGGGGCGTCGGCGCTGAAGCTTTCTTT
CASSESGGVGAEAFF
>TRBJ2-7|TRBV29-1|TRBD1|.
TGCAGCGTTGGGGGACAGGGGTACGAGCAGTACTTC
CSVGGQGYEQYF
>TRBJ1-1|TRBV4-1|TRBD1|once
TGCGCCAGCAGCCACCTAACCGGGACAGGGCGTTTCCGTAACACTGAAGCTTTCTTT
CASSHLTGTGRFRNTEAFF
>TRBJ2-6|TRBV19|.|.
TGTGCCAGTAGTATAATGATCTCTGGGGCCAACGTCCTGACTTTC
CASSIMISGANVLTF
>TRBJ1-1|TRBV2|TRBD1|.
TGTGCCAGCAGTGGTTCCAGGGGGCTTGAAATGAACACTGAAGCTTTCTTT
CASSGSRGLEMNTEAFF
>TRBJ2-1|TRBV7-2|.|once
TGTGCCAGCAGCTTAGCGTTACAGGAGTACGACAATGAGCAGTTCTTC
CASSLALQEYDNEQFF
>TRBJ2-1|TRBV7-6|.|.
TGTGCCAGCAGCTTAGTGGGGGGAGGCCGCGAGCAGTTCTTC
CASSLVGGGREQFF
>TRBJ2-4|TRBV20-1|TRBD2|.
TGCAGTGCGCGGGGGAAAAACATTCAGTACTTC
CSARGKNIQYF
>TRBJ2-5|TRBV9|.|.
TGTGCCAGCAGCGTAGTAGGCCAAGAGACCCAGTACTTC
CASSVVGQETQYF
>TRBJ1-1|TRBV19|.|.
TGTGCCAGTAGTATAGGCCAGCTTGAAGCTTTCTTT
CASSIGQLEAFF
>TRBJ1-4|TRBV7-9|.|.
TGTGCCAGCAGCCGACCAGAAAATGAAAAACTGTTTTTT
CASSRPENEKLFF
>TRBJ2-7|TRBV19|.|.
TGTGCCAGTAGTAAGCGGCCAACCTACGAGCAGTACTTC
CASSKRPTYEQYF
>TRBJ2-2|TRBV4-1|.|.
TGCGCCAGTACATCCAACTCCCCCGGGCTAGTCTCGAACACCGGGGAGCTGTTTTTT
CASTSNSPGLVSNTGELFF
>TRBJ2-7|TRBV27|TRBD2|.
TGTGCCAGCAGTCCCAGCGGGGGCTCCTACGAGCAGTACTTC
CASSPSGGSYEQYF
>TRBJ2-3|TRBV11-2|.|.
TGTGCCAGCAGCTTAGACCTAGCCCAAGGAGGCACAGATACGCAGTATTTT
CASSLDLAQGGTDTQYF
>TRBJ2-1|TRBV7-9|TRBD2|.
TGTGCCAGCAGCTTAGGACTAGCGGGAATTCTTGAGCAGTTCTTC
CASSLGLAGILEQFF
>TRBJ2-3|TRBV19|.|.
TGTGCCACCTCAAGTGGGGGGGCCCCCGGTACGCAGTATTTT
CATSSGGAPGTQYF
>TRBJ2-3|TRBV14|.|.
TGTGCCAGCAGCCAAGATAATCTAGCCCCAGATACGCAGTATTTT
CASSQDNLAPDTQYF
>TRBJ1-3|TRBV9|.|once
TGTGCCAGCAGCGTTCAGGGCCCGGACACCATATATTTT
CASSVQGPDTIYF
>TRBJ2-7|TRBV7-8|.|.
TGTGCCAGCAGCCCGGACACAACCTACGAGCAGTACTTC
CASSPDTTYEQYF
>TRBJ2-4|TRBV5-6|.|.
TGTGCCAGCAGCTTGGCGGCCAGATTAGCCAAAAACATTCAGTACTTC
CASSLAARLAKNIQYF
>TRBJ2-2|TRBV2|TRBD1|once
TGTGCCAGCAGCTCCCGGGACAGGACAAGAAACACCGGGGAGCTGTTTTTT
CASSSRDRTRNTGELFF
>TRBJ2-5|TRBV30|TRBD2|.
TGTGCCTGGATTTATTTTAGGACTAGCGGGACCCGTAACGGGGCTCCCGAGACCCAGTACTTC
CAWIYFRTSGTRNGAPETQYF
>TRBJ1-5|TRBV9|.|.
TGTGCCAGCGCGACCGGGGGTGGTCAGCCCCAGCATTTT
CASATGGGQPQHF
>TRBJ2-2|TRBV6-6|.|.
TGTGCCAGCAGTTACGGCCGCACCGGGGAGCTGTTTTTT
CASSYGRTGELFF
>TRBJ1-6|TRBV4-1|.|.
TGCGCCAGCAGCCTGGACCTTCAGTCAACCCTTACTAGCTCCTATAATTCACCCCTCCACTTT
CASSLDLQSTLTSSYNSPLHF
>TRBJ1-1|TRBV19|.|.
TGTGCCAGTAGTCCCGGACTGCGTGAAGCTTTCTTT
CASSPGLREAFF
>TRBJ1-5|TRBV4-1|.|.
TGCGCCAGCAGCGGAGAAAGCAATCAGCCCCAGCATTTT
CASSGESNQPQHF
>TRBJ1-1|TRBV6-4|.|.
TGTGCCAGCAGTGACGAGGGAGGGTCCACTGAAGCTTTCTTT
CASSDEGGSTEAFF
>TRBJ2-7|TRBV25-1|.|once
TGTGCCAGCAGCCTGGACAGTTCCTACGAGCAGTACTTC
CASSLDSSYEQYF
>TRBJ1-2|TRBV6-5|TRBD1|.
TGTGCCAGCAGCCCGACAGGGGGCTATGGCTACACCTTC
CASSPTGGYGYTF
>TRBJ1-1|TRBV15|TRBD1|.
TGTGCCACCAGCAGAGATTTAATGGGACAGAGCTCCCGGGGGGCTGAAGCTTTCTTT
CATSRDLMGQSSRGAEAFF
>TRBJ2-3|TRBV19|TRBD2|.
TGTGCCAGTAGGAGCGGGGGCACAGATACGCAGTATTTT
CASRSGGTDTQYF
>TRBJ1-1|TRBV7-8|TRBD1|.
TGTGCCAGCTCCCCAGGGGGCAAGAGCACTGAAGCTTTCTTT
CASSPGGKSTEAFF
>TRBJ1-5|TRBV9|TRBD1|.
TGTGCCAGCAGCACCGGACAGGGAGGTCAGCCCCAGCATTTT
CASSTGQGGQPQHF
>TRBJ2-7|TRBV10-2|.|.
TGCGCCAGCCTCACTGGCTCCTACGAGCAGTACTTC
CASLTGSYEQYF
>TRBJ2-7|TRBV15|.|.
TGTGCCACCAGCAGAGATCAATCGGACATCTACGAGCAGTACTTC
CATSRDQSDIYEQYF